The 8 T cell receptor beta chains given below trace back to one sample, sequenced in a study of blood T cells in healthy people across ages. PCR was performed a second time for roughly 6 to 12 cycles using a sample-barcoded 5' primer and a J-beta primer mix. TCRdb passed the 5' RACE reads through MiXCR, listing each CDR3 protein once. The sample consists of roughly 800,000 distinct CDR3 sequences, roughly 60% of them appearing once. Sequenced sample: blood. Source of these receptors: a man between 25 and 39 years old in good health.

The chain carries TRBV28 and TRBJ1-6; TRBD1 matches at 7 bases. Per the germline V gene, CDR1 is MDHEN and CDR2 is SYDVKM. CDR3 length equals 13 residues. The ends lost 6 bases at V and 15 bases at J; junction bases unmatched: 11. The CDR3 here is CASRGQPQSHLHF. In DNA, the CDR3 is TGTGCCAGCAGGGGACAGCCTCAATCCCACCTCCACTTT.

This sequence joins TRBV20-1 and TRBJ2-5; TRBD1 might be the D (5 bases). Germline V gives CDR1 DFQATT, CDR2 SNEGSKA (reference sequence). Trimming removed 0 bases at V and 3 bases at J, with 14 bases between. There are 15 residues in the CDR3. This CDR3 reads CSARDFSRAKETQYF. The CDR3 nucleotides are TGCAGTGCTAGAGATTTCAGCAGGGCGAAAGAGACCCAGTACTTC.

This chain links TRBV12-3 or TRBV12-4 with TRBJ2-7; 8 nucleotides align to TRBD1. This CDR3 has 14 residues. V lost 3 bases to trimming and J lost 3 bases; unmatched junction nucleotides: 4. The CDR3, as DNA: TGTGCCAGCAGTTTCAGGGGGCAATTCTACGAGCAGTACTTC. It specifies CASSFRGQFYEQYF.

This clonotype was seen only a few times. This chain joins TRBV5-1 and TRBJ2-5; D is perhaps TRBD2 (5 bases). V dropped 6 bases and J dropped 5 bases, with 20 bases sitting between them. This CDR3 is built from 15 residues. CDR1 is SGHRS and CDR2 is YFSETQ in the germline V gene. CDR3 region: CASKPGSPRGETQYF. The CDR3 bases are TGCGCCAGCAAGCCGGGATCACCTCGCGGGGAGACCCAGTACTTC.

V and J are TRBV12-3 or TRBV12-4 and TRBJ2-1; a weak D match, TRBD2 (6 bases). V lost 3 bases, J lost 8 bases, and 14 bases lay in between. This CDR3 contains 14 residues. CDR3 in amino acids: CASSFRRAGDEQFF. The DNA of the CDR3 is TGTGCCAGCAGTTTTAGGAGGGCTGGGGATGAGCAGTTCTTC.

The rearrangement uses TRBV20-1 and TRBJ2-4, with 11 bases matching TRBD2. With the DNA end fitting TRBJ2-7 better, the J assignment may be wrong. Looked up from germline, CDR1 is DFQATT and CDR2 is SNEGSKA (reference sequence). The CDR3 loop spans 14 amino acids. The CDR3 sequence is CSATWGLADYEQYF. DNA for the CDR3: TGCAGTGCTACCTGGGGACTAGCGGACTACGAGCAGTACTTC.

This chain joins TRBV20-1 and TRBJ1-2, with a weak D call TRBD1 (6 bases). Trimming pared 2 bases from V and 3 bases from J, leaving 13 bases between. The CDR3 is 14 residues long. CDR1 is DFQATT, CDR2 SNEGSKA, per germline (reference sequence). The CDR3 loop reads CSARYLGGDYGYTF. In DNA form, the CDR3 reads TGCAGTGCTAGATATTTAGGGGGGGACTATGGCTACACCTTC.

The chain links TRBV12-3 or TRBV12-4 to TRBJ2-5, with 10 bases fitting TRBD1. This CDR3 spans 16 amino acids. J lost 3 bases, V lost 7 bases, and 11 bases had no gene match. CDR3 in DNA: TGTGCCAGCACCCCTCGGGGACAGGGGCCAGAAGAGACCCAGTACTTC. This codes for CASTPRGQGPEETQYF.